A single sample is the source of the 18 T cell receptor beta chains below, sequenced in a study of blood T cell repertoires in COVID-19. TCRdb's table, derived via immunoSEQ multiplex PCR, lists solely in-frame clones and lacks some. The data contain about 60,000 clones, about 80% of them singletons. Specimen: peripheral blood. These receptors all stem from a man in his 60s with acute or convalescent COVID-19.

CDR3: CASSSVGGRNQPQHF. The CDR3 DNA is TGTGCCAGCAGTTCCGTAGGGGGACGCAATCAGCCCCAGCATTTT. The rearrangement links TRBV28 to TRBJ1-5, with D maybe TRBD1 (6 bases). The germline gives CDR1 MDHEN, CDR2 SYDVKM. Trimming took 4 bases from V and 2 from J, leaving 12 bases between them. This CDR3 has 15 residues.

This clone was counted a single time. V usage is TRBV9 and J usage is TRBJ1-6; 7 nucleotides match TRBD1. Losses at the gene ends were 0 bases for V and 8 bases for J; bases not matched to a gene: 2. Germline assignment: CDR1 SGDLS and CDR2 YYNGEE. The CDR3 spans 14 residues. The CDR3 sequence: CASSVAQGDSPLHF. For the CDR3, the DNA is TGTGCCAGCAGCGTAGCTCAGGGGGATTCACCCCTCCACTTT.

This clone was detected only a few times. The chain uses TRBV5-1 and TRBJ2-3, with D perhaps TRBD1 (6 bases). This CDR3 comprises 14 residues. With 4 bases removed from V and 4 bases from J, the gap between germline ends came to 13 bases. CDR1 and CDR2 (germline): SGHRS, YFSETQ. The CDR3 protein is CASSPGQSADTQYF. CDR3 DNA: TGCGCCAGCAGCCCTGGACAGTCTGCAGATACGCAGTATTTT. Based on the CDR3 plus reference TRBV5-1 and TRBJ2-3, the full variable domain is KAGVTQTPRYLIKTRGQQVTLSCSPISGHRSVSWYQQTPGQGLQFLFEYFSETQRNKGNFPGRFSGRQFSNSRSEMNVSTLELGDSALYLCASSPGQSADTQYFGPGTRLTVL.

The gene calls are TRBV19 and TRBJ2-1, with 9 bases aligning to TRBD1. Germline CDR1 is LNHDA and CDR2 is SQIVND (reference sequence). The ends lost 5 bases at V and 8 bases at J; junction bases unmatched: 10. The CDR3 runs 15 residues. CDR3 bases: TGTGCCAGTAGTCGTACCGGGACAGGGTATCATGAGCAGTTCTTC. This sequence encodes CASSRTGTGYHEQFF.

This clone is a singleton in its sample. The DNA for the CDR3 is TGTGCCAGCAGCACAGGGGAGTCACCCCTCCACTTT. Translated, it gives CASSTGESPLHF. This chain connects TRBV12-3 or TRBV12-4 to TRBJ1-6; 7 bases line up with TRBD1. The CDR3 loop spans 12 amino acids. V dropped 6 bases and J dropped 10; count of bases not matched to a gene: 3.

The chain is built from TRBV6-4 and TRBJ1-2; D is unclear. CDR3 length equals 14 residues. Trimming took off 7 bases at V and 8 bases at J, with 20 bases between the two ends. The germline V gene encodes CDR1 MRHNA and CDR2 SNTAGT. CDR3 bases: TGTGCCAGCAAGGTGGAAGTCAGCGCCGGGGGCTACACCTTC. Translation gives CASKVEVSAGGYTF.

The CDR3 region has the DNA TGTGCCAGCAGCTCAATAGGACAGCCTCTGACCCAGTACTTC. Encoded protein: CASSSIGQPLTQYF. The chain is built from TRBV5-5 and TRBJ2-5; TRBD1 might be the D (6 bases). V was clipped by 3 bases and J by 7 bases, with 16 bases between them. Germline V lookup: CDR1 SGHKS, CDR2 YYEKEE (reference sequence). This CDR3 spans 14 amino acids.

V is TRBV6-6 and J is TRBJ2-5; 7 bases are a match to TRBD2. The germline gives CDR1 MNHNY, CDR2 SVGAGI (reference sequence). The V gene end was trimmed by 5 bases and the J gene end by 1 base; junction bases not matched to a gene: 4. CDR3 length equals 14 residues. For the CDR3, the DNA is TGTGCCAGCAGTATAAGCGGGGCCCAAGAGACCCAGTACTTC. Its protein product is CASSISGAQETQYF.

In this sample, this clone turned up a few times. The chain has TRBV27 and TRBJ2-3, with 9 bases aligning to TRBD2. In germline, CDR1 is MNHEY, CDR2 SMNVEV (reference sequence). V lost 6 bases, J lost 5 bases, and 6 bases stayed unmatched. The CDR3 covers 14 residues. CDR3 nucleotide sequence: TGTGCCAGCAGGCAGCGGGGGGCCGGAGATACGCAGTATTTT. Its translation is CASRQRGAGDTQYF.

V and J are TRBV30 and TRBJ1-1, with D unresolved. Trimming took 2 bases from V and 1 from J, leaving 5 bases between them. The CDR3 is 12 residues long. In germline, CDR1 is GTSNPN, CDR2 SVGIG (reference sequence). CDR3 sequence (DNA): TGTGCCTGGAGTCCCGGGAACACTGAAGCTTTCTTT. This sequence encodes CAWSPGNTEAFF.

The J gene is TRBJ2-1, the V gene TRBV7-2; a weak D match, TRBD2 (5 bases). Trimming removed 1 base from V and 5 bases from J, with 9 bases in between. Germline V gives CDR1 SGHTA, CDR2 FQGNSA. This CDR3 has 14 residues. This CDR3 reads CASSLGIANNEQFF. The CDR3 coding sequence is TGTGCCAGCAGCTTAGGTATAGCGAACAATGAGCAGTTCTTC.

The rearrangement links TRBV2 to TRBJ1-1; 7 nucleotides line up with TRBD1. CDR1 is SNHLY and CDR2 is FYNNEI in the germline V gene. CDR3 length: 13 residues. The V gene end was trimmed by 5 bases and the J gene end by 3 bases; junction bases not matched to a gene: 3. CDR3 residues: CASSLQGDTEAFF. CDR3 nucleotide sequence: TGTGCCAGCAGTCTCCAGGGGGACACTGAAGCTTTCTTT.

This clone showed up just once. The rearrangement joins TRBV7-3 to TRBJ2-3, with 8 bases matching TRBD2. The CDR3 is made up of 16 amino acids. CDR1 is SGHTA, CDR2 FQGTGA, per germline. V was pared by 2 bases and J by 2 bases, with 6 bases of the junction left unmatched. The DNA of the CDR3 is TGTGCCAGCAGCTTAGCGGGGGGCTCCTACACAGATACGCAGTATTTT. Translating gives CASSLAGGSYTDTQYF.

J is TRBJ1-2 and V is TRBV30; no definite D call. Germline CDR1 is GTSNPN and CDR2 is SVGIG (reference sequence). The CDR3 contains 11 residues. The ends were cut back, 3 bases at V and 6 bases at J, with 8 bases in the middle. CDR3 residues: CAWRRSNGYTF. CDR3 DNA: TGTGCCTGGAGGCGAAGTAATGGCTACACCTTC.

The V and J genes are TRBV5-8 and TRBJ1-4; 8 bases line up with TRBD1. CDR1 is SGHTS, CDR2 YDEGEE, per germline. V lost 0 bases and J lost 6; bases outside the gene matches: 7. CDR3 size: 16 residues. The DNA for the CDR3 is TGTGCCAGCAGCTTGGCAGGGGAGACAGGGGATGAAAAACTGTTTTTT. Translation gives CASSLAGETGDEKLFF.

J is TRBJ1-4 and V is TRBV29-1; D may be TRBD1 (6 bases). Between the trimmed V and J ends, which lost 7 bases and 2 bases, there was a span of 8 bases. The CDR3 has 12 amino acids. CDR1 and CDR2 (germline): SQVTM, ANQGSEA. DNA for the CDR3: TGCAGCGCAGGGGCGACTAATGAAAAACTGTTTTTT. Translated, it gives CSAGATNEKLFF. The variable domain in full, completed from reference TRBV29-1 and TRBJ1-4, reads SAVISQKPSRDICQRGTSLTIQCQVDSQVTMMFWYRQQPGQSLTLIATANQGSEATYESGFVIDKFPISRPNLTFSTLTVSNMSPEDSSIYLCSAGATNEKLFFGSGTQLSVL.

The chain combines TRBV2 with TRBJ1-5; D gene ambiguous. V gave up 7 bases and J gave up 7 bases, with 14 bases separating them. This CDR3 spans 13 amino acids. From germline, CDR1 is SNHLY and CDR2 FYNNEI. The CDR3 here is CASKREGTQPQHF. The CDR3 coding sequence is TGTGCCAGCAAGAGGGAGGGTACCCAGCCCCAGCATTTT.

The chain couples TRBV4-1 to TRBJ1-5; D call uncertain. The V gene's germline CDR1 is MGHRA and CDR2 YSYEKL. The CDR3 has 15 residues. Trimming removed 0 bases from V and 2 bases from J, with 8 bases in between. As DNA, the CDR3 is TGCGCCAGCAGCCAAGATTGGCGGGGCAATCAGCCCCAGCATTTT. Translation gives CASSQDWRGNQPQHF.